The clone carrying this T cell receptor (beta chain) was recorded many times. CDR3 length: 15 amino acids. V trimming: 6 bases; J trimming: 6 bases; junction bases outside the gene matches: 12. Alpha and beta constant-region primers primed reverse transcription of around 550 ng RNA. Separate chain-specific third strand synthesis with multiplexing indices produced the alpha and beta libraries. TCRdb itself ran the 5' RACE reads through MiXCR, one entry per CDR3 protein. The data contain more than 15,000 distinct CDR3 sequences, around 5.5% of them singletons. This sample was included in a study of HIV-infected patients and healthy controls. The repertoire came from unfractionated whole blood and reflected all unsorted peripheral T cells.

The receptor was isolated from an adult in good health. The V gene is TRBV12-3 or TRBV12-4, the J gene TRBJ1-1; 8 bases line up with TRBD1. Specimen: blood. The CDR3 loop reads CASSYGTGWGAEAFF. The CDR3 bases are TGTGCCAGCAGCTATGGGACAGGATGGGGTGCTGAAGCTTTCTTT.